A selection of T cell receptor beta chains follows, all from one sample in a study of T cells in localized non-small cell lung cancer. This table comes from immunoSEQ multiplex PCR, and its TCRdb copy is limited to in-frame clones, with some not included. The sample gives some 130,000 clones, roughly 90% of which show up once; approximately 1.5% is in the top ten. The sample consisted of peripheral blood, taken before any cancer treatment. Receptor source: an older female donor with stage I lung adenocarcinoma. The CDR3 runs from the conserved cysteine through the conserved F or W. Fields, in order: clone size, D gene, J gene, V gene, CDR3 protein, CDR3 DNA. The D gene is left open where the match is weak. The size entry is marked missing in some rows and otherwise reads once, few, many or a size class.

>.|.|TRBJ1-1|TRBV19
CASSIGVNTEAFF
TGTGCCAGTAGTATAGGGGTGAACACTGAAGCTTTCTTT
>.|.|TRBJ2-7|TRBV9
CASSLSGEQYF
TGTGCCAGCAGTCTCTCGGGCGAGCAGTACTTC
>.|.|TRBJ2-1|TRBV7-9
CASSLGTGASIQNEQFF
TGTGCCAGCAGCTTGGGTACGGGGGCTAGTATTCAGAATGAGCAGTTCTTC
>.|.|TRBJ1-5|TRBV29-1
CSVVVGSDIQHF
TGCAGCGTTGTGGTGGGATCTGATATCCAGCATTTT
>.|.|TRBJ2-1|TRBV19
CASSSSAISSYNEQFF
TGTGCCAGTAGTTCTAGCGCAATTAGCTCCTACAATGAGCAGTTCTTC
>.|.|TRBJ2-1|TRBV9
CASSVDSSPYNEQFF
TGTGCCAGCAGCGTAGACAGTTCCCCCTACAATGAGCAGTTCTTC
>.|.|TRBJ2-7|TRBV6-6
CASSYPPGAFTYEQYF
TGTGCCAGCAGTTACCCCCCGGGGGCCTTCACCTACGAGCAGTACTTC
>.|.|TRBJ2-5|TRBV30
CARNSDGAQETQYF
TGTGCCCGGAATTCGGACGGGGCGCAAGAGACCCAGTACTTC
>.|.|TRBJ2-3|TRBV5-4
CASSRPGAGSTDTQYF
TGTGCCAGCAGCCGCCCTGGGGCAGGGTCCACAGATACGCAGTATTTT
>.|TRBD2|TRBJ2-7|TRBV5-4
CACAVGGSTYEQYF
TGTGCCTGCGCTGTTGGCGGGAGCACCTACGAGCAGTACTTC
>.|.|TRBJ2-1|TRBV5-1
CASSFGWSDNEQFF
TGCGCCAGCAGCTTTGGTTGGTCGGACAATGAGCAGTTCTTC
>.|.|TRBJ1-5|TRBV21-1
CASSKGGGQPQHF
TGTGCCAGCAGCAAAGGGGGTGGTCAGCCCCAGCATTTT
>.|TRBD1|TRBJ1-5|TRBV2
CASSVGTAGAVLGNQPQHF
TGTGCCAGCAGTGTCGGGACAGCCGGGGCTGTGTTAGGCAATCAGCCCCAGCATTTT
>.|.|TRBJ2-4|TRBV19
CASSLRPILAKNIQYF
TGTGCCAGTAGTCTCCGACCGATACTAGCCAAAAACATTCAGTACTTC
>.|.|TRBJ1-1|TRBV29-1
CSAAQGGGWASAFF
TGCAGCGCCGCCCAGGGTGGGGGTTGGGCGTCAGCTTTCTTT
>.|.|TRBJ1-4|TRBV28
CATEDEKLFF
TGTGCCACAGAGGATGAAAAACTGTTTTTT
>.|.|TRBJ1-2|TRBV6-1
CASSAGPANYGYTF
TGTGCCAGCAGCGCGGGGCCAGCTAACTATGGCTACACCTTC
>.|.|TRBJ1-1|TRBV7-2
CASSPVTRHTEAFF
TGTGCCAGCAGCCCCGTAACCCGACACACTGAAGCTTTCTTT
>.|TRBD2|TRBJ2-3|TRBV29-1
CSVDAGADTQYF
TGCAGCGTTGACGCGGGGGCAGATACGCAGTATTTT
>.|TRBD1|TRBJ1-1|TRBV18
CASSPYGQGMGTEAFF
TGTGCCAGCTCACCTTACGGACAGGGGATGGGCACTGAAGCTTTCTTT
>.|.|TRBJ2-2|TRBV5-1
CASSPALLGRDGELFF
TGCGCCAGCAGCCCTGCTCTCTTGGGCAGGGACGGGGAGCTGTTTTTT
>.|.|TRBJ2-1|TRBV6-4
CASSRRPAGIDNEQFF
TGTGCCAGCAGCCGCCGACCGGCGGGAATAGACAATGAGCAGTTCTTC
>.|TRBD1|TRBJ2-1|TRBV19
CASSISQGQNNEQFF
TGTGCCAGTAGTATTAGTCAGGGACAGAATAATGAGCAGTTCTTC
>.|TRBD1|TRBJ1-2|TRBV19
CAARRQGSLYGYTF
TGTGCCGCCCGCCGACAGGGTTCACTTTATGGCTACACCTTC
>.|.|TRBJ2-7|TRBV7-8
CASSPGVPASYEQYF
TGTGCCAGCAGCCCGGGGGTTCCAGCCTCCTACGAGCAGTACTTC
>.|.|TRBJ2-3|TRBV5-6
CASGRGTDTQYF
TGTGCCAGCGGCAGGGGCACAGATACGCAGTATTTT
>.|TRBD1|TRBJ1-4|TRBV5-5
CASSSRDRAQELFF
TGTGCCAGCAGCTCCCGGGACAGGGCCCAAGAACTGTTTTTT
>.|.|TRBJ1-3|TRBV5-1
CASSLEGTGNTIYF
TGCGCCAGCAGCTTGGAAGGAACTGGAAACACCATATATTTT
>.|.|TRBJ1-4|TRBV27
CASRNQGSGEKLFF
TGTGCCAGCAGGAACCAGGGAAGTGGTGAAAAACTGTTTTTT
>.|.|TRBJ2-2|TRBV7-3
CASRADSNTGELFF
TGTGCCAGCAGGGCAGACTCGAACACCGGGGAGCTGTTTTTT
>.|TRBD1|TRBJ1-6|TRBV28
CASSLGTGDPLHF
TGTGCCAGCAGTTTAGGGACAGGGGACCCCCTCCACTTT
>.|.|TRBJ2-4|TRBV19
CASSTADLNIQYF
TGTGCCAGTAGTACGGCGGACTTAAACATTCAGTACTTC
>.|TRBD2|TRBJ2-5|TRBV28
CASGVGGGKETQYF
TGTGCCAGCGGGGTGGGCGGGGGAAAAGAGACCCAGTACTTC
>.|.|TRBJ1-3|TRBV7-2
CASSFGRVESGNTIYF
TGTGCCAGCAGCTTTGGTCGGGTGGAGAGCGGAAACACCATATATTTT
>.|.|TRBJ1-2|TRBV11-1
CASSPRTAGYTF
TGTGCCAGCAGCCCGAGGACAGCCGGCTACACCTTC
>.|.|TRBJ2-7|TRBV19
CASSMVGQGGYEQYF
TGTGCCAGTAGTATGGTGGGCCAGGGGGGCTACGAGCAGTACTTC
>.|.|TRBJ1-4|TRBV28
CASRGGGLANEKLFF
TGTGCCAGCAGAGGCGGGGGGCTTGCTAATGAAAAACTGTTTTTT
>.|.|TRBJ2-5|TRBV7-2
CASSFTPGTQYF
TGTGCCAGCAGCTTCACTCCGGGTACCCAGTACTTC
>.|.|TRBJ1-5|TRBV11-2
CASSSGTLINQPQHF
TGTGCCAGCAGCTCGGGGACTCTTATCAATCAGCCCCAGCATTTT
>few|.|TRBJ2-1|TRBV20-1
CSAPASYEQFF
TGCAGTGCTCCCGCTAGCTATGAGCAGTTCTTC
>few|TRBD1|TRBJ1-1|TRBV10-3
CAISEPGQGAPEAFF
TGTGCCATCAGTGAGCCGGGACAGGGGGCCCCGGAAGCTTTCTTT
>.|TRBD2|TRBJ2-3|TRBV6-6
CASSLRTSGSTDTQYF
TGTGCCAGCAGTCTCAGGACTAGCGGGAGCACAGATACGCAGTATTTT
>.|.|TRBJ1-4|TRBV6-1
CASRPSGGVREKLFF
TGTGCCAGCAGGCCGTCGGGGGGCGTAAGGGAAAAACTGTTTTTT
>.|.|TRBJ2-7|TRBV29-1
CSVFGNLNYEQYF
TGCAGCGTTTTCGGGAACCTGAACTACGAGCAGTACTTC
>.|TRBD1|TRBJ2-7|TRBV18
CASSSGTGPDYEQYF
TGTGCCAGCTCATCCGGGACAGGGCCGGACTACGAGCAGTACTTC